The sequence of this TCR beta chain was determined in a study of post-analysis software for immune sequencing data. Study background: Both relapsing-remitting and secondary progressive multiple sclerosis featured among the disease courses, as did progressive-relapsing multiple sclerosis. Study-level findings and limits: Patients used a handful of TRBV segments, including TRBV5-6, TRBV5-1 and TRBV20-1, more often than controls. People with multiple sclerosis had a significantly lower normalized Chao1 diversity than controls did. Strong co-clustering by F measure linked samples that shared a preparation batch.

This clonotype has more than one count but fewer than ten. Its specificity is unknown. Every TCR beta cDNA library bore unique molecular identifiers. The T cell input of about 0.9 to 11 million gave roughly 0.5 million cDNA molecules. TCRdb re-called the PCR reads through MiXCR, storing one row per CDR3 protein. The sample has about 500,000 distinct CDR3 sequences; approximately 46% are singletons. The CDR3 consists of 15 residues. V shed 3 bases, J shed 11 bases, and the junction held 14 bases outside the gene matches. Germline CDR1 is SGHRS and CDR2 is YFSETQ. The TCR was taken from a girl aged 10-17 years with multiple sclerosis. The chain uses TRBV5-1 and TRBJ2-5; 9 bases line up with TRBD2. Sequenced input: blood. Here the CDR3 DNA reads TGCGCCAGCAGCTCAACCCCCGGGGGGACTAGCTTTCAGTACTTC. It encodes CASSSTPGGTSFQYF.